This T cell receptor beta chain originates from a study of T-cell memory formation after mild COVID-19. The CDR3 loop spans 15 amino acids. The germline V and J ends were trimmed by 6 bases and 9 bases, with 23 bases remaining between them. MiXCR was run by TCRdb on the 5' RACE reads, yielding one entry per CDR3 protein. Counted here are approximately 430,000 distinct CDR3 sequences, about 25% occurring once; the ten biggest clones make up around 13%. This TCR derives from an adult woman who had mild COVID-19 (a few samples of this study predate the infection). Cell type and time point are not known. The sequenced sample consisted of PBMCs or a T cell subset sorted from them (not recorded which). The chain couples TRBV12-3 or TRBV12-4 to TRBJ1-1; possible D gene TRBD1, 6 bases. The DNA of the CDR3 is TGTGCCAGCAGGCCCCAAGGTCAGGGGTTGGCCCAAGCTTTCTTT. Translated: CASRPQGQGLAQAFF.